A selection of T cell receptor beta chains follows, all from one sample in a study of blood T cell repertoires in COVID-19. Sequencing was performed with immunoSEQ multiplex PCR; in TCRdb, only in-frame clones are kept and a portion is missing. The table lists a few hundred thousand clones, 91% of them singletons, with 1.2% in the top ten. The sequenced sample consisted of PBMCs or T cells enriched from blood (not recorded which). Receptors were obtained from a human donor in a cohort exposed to, infected with or recovered from COVID-19 (not recorded which). The donor label of this sample is uncertain. CDR3s include the opening cysteine and the closing phenylalanine or tryptophan. The D gene is left open where the match is weak. Some rows mark clone size as missing; the rest say once, few, many or name a class of expanded clone.

D: -
size: -
J: TRBJ2-7
V: TRBV19
length: 15
CDR3: CASSITAAASGEQYF
DNA: TGTGCCAGTAGTATAACCGCGGCGGCCTCGGGCGAGCAGTACTTC

D: -
size: -
J: TRBJ1-2
V: TRBV28
length: 14
CDR3: CASSYGVRNYGYTF
DNA: TGTGCCAGCAGTTACGGGGTGAGAAACTATGGCTACACCTTC

D: TRBD1
size: -
J: TRBJ2-2
V: TRBV7-9
length: 13
CDR3: CASLKGGGGELFF
DNA: TGTGCCAGCTTAAAAGGGGGCGGCGGGGAGCTGTTTTTT

D: -
size: few
J: TRBJ1-2
V: TRBV2
length: 13
CDR3: CASSEHRDYGYTF
DNA: TGTGCCAGCAGTGAGCACAGGGACTATGGCTACACCTTC

D: TRBD1
size: -
J: TRBJ1-6
V: TRBV27
length: 16
CDR3: CASSSTGRSYNSPLHF
DNA: TGTGCCAGCAGCTCGACAGGGAGGTCCTATAATTCACCCCTCCACTTT

D: -
size: -
J: TRBJ2-7
V: TRBV6-5
length: 12
CDR3: CASSSGSYEQYF
DNA: TGTGCCAGCAGTTCAGGTTCCTACGAGCAGTACTTC

D: TRBD1
size: -
J: TRBJ2-7
V: TRBV7-9
length: 14
CDR3: CASSSSGQSYEQYF
DNA: TGTGCCAGCAGCTCCTCGGGACAGTCCTACGAGCAGTACTTC

D: TRBD2
size: -
J: TRBJ2-3
V: TRBV3-1/TRBV3-2
length: 15
CDR3: CASSVLAGGPGTQYF
DNA: TGTGCCAGCAGCGTACTAGCGGGGGGGCCCGGGACGCAGTATTTT

D: -
size: once
J: TRBJ2-2
V: TRBV24-1
length: 17
CDR3: CATSGVSWTANTGELFF
DNA: TGTGCCACCAGTGGGGTTTCTTGGACAGCGAACACCGGGGAGCTGTTTTTT

D: -
size: few
J: TRBJ1-1
V: TRBV6-6
length: 14
CDR3: CASSYSSGDTEAFF
DNA: TGTGCCAGCAGTTACTCGTCAGGGGACACTGAAGCTTTCTTT

D: -
size: -
J: TRBJ1-4
V: TRBV27
length: 15
CDR3: CASSSSDSPNEKLFF
DNA: TGTGCCAGCAGTTCTAGCGACAGCCCTAATGAAAAACTGTTTTTT

D: -
size: -
J: TRBJ1-1
V: TRBV12-3/TRBV12-4
length: 13
CDR3: CASSLRGVTEAFF
DNA: TGTGCCAGCAGTTTACGGGGGGTAACTGAAGCTTTCTTT